The 15 T cell receptor beta chains listed next were all sequenced from one sample in a study of control samples from healthy donors and cancer patients (dated by TCRdb to about 2020). Receptors were amplified or captured by the immunoSEQ multiplex PCR assay. Sourced from immuneACCESS, this table was stored by TCRdb with only in-frame sequences that have V and J called. A share of the clones is absent; for the studies checked, an unresolved V gene accounts for under half, and the remainder has no known explanation. This sample gives about 160,000 clones in total; roughly 95% of them show up just once. Together, the top ten hold approximately 1% of the sample. Sequencing used blood. The receptors were gathered from a young woman in good health.

This sequence joins TRBV5-1 and TRBJ1-1; D gene unclear. There are 12 residues in the CDR3. With 0 bases removed from V and 3 bases from J, the gap between germline ends came to 3 bases. Per germline, CDR1 SGHRS and CDR2 YFSETQ. CDR3 amino acids: CASSLGDTEAFF. The CDR3 bases are TGCGCCAGCAGCTTGGGGGACACTGAAGCTTTCTTT.

This sequence joins TRBV6-5 and TRBJ1-5; no clear D gene. Looked up from germline, CDR1 is MNHEY and CDR2 is SVGAGI. The CDR3 is made up of 14 amino acids. Trimming took 6 bases from V and 6 from J, leaving 15 bases between them. The CDR3 DNA follows: TGTGCCAGCAGCCTTAGGCAAACGAGTCAGCCCCAGCATTTT. Translating it yields CASSLRQTSQPQHF.

The chain couples TRBV11-2 to TRBJ1-1; D may be TRBD1 (6 bases). The CDR3 is made up of 14 amino acids. From germline, CDR1 is SGHAT and CDR2 FQNNGV. V dropped 5 bases and J dropped 4 bases, with 14 bases sitting between them. The CDR3 nucleotides read TGTGCCAGCAGCCCGAGGTCCAGGGGCACTGAAGCTTTCTTT. Translating gives CASSPRSRGTEAFF.

V usage is TRBV10-3 and J usage is TRBJ1-2, with D maybe TRBD1 (5 bases). Between the trimmed V and J ends, which lost 2 bases and 3 bases, there was a span of 10 bases. The CDR3 is 14 residues long. CDR1 and CDR2 from the germline V gene are ENHRY and SYGVKD. The CDR3 nucleotides read TGTGCCATCAGTGAGAAAGGGGCCTACTATGGCTACACCTTC. It encodes CAISEKGAYYGYTF.

This sequence joins TRBV30 and TRBJ1-5, with 7 bases fitting TRBD1. The CDR3 loop spans 17 amino acids. The germline V gene has CDR1 GTSNPN and CDR2 SVGIG (reference sequence). V dropped 0 bases and J dropped 0; count of bases not matched to a gene: 8. The chain's CDR3 is CAWSVRQGDYSNQPQHF. In nucleotides, the CDR3 is TGTGCCTGGAGTGTACGCCAGGGGGATTATAGCAATCAGCCCCAGCATTTT.

This chain uses TRBV9 with TRBJ2-3, with 14 nucleotides matching TRBD2. The germline gives CDR1 SGDLS, CDR2 YYNGEE. V was pared by 3 bases and J by 5 bases, with 8 bases of the junction left unmatched. The CDR3 sequence is 17 residues long. The CDR3 reads CASSDGLAGGGGDTQYF. In DNA, the CDR3 is TGTGCCAGCAGCGACGGACTAGCGGGAGGCGGCGGAGATACGCAGTATTTT.

The V gene is TRBV19, the J gene TRBJ1-5; D is uncertain. The V gene lost 3 bases and the J gene lost 4 bases, with 10 bases spanning the gap. The CDR3 is made up of 14 amino acids. CDR1 and CDR2 from the germline V gene are LNHDA and SQIVND (reference sequence). The CDR3 region is CASSIIGENQPQHF. CDR3 nucleotide sequence: TGTGCCAGTAGTATCATCGGGGAGAATCAGCCCCAGCATTTT.

The chain has TRBV29-1 and TRBJ2-1; the match to TRBD1 covers 7 bases. CDR3 length: 14 residues. Germline values: CDR1 SQVTM, CDR2 ANQGSEA. V dropped 8 bases and J dropped 7; count of bases not matched to a gene: 14. The CDR3 nucleotides read TGCAGCACCTGGGGGCAGGGGGAGTGGAATGAGCAGTTCTTC. Translated, it gives CSTWGQGEWNEQFF.

The table lists this clone with a count of one. The rearrangement uses TRBV6-1 and TRBJ2-2; 9 positions agree with TRBD1. The CDR3 has 15 residues. CDR1 MNHNS and CDR2 SASEGT come from the germline V gene. The V and J ends lost 2 bases and 6 bases, in that order; junction bases with no gene match: 4. The DNA of the CDR3 is TGTGCCAGCAGTGAATCACAGGGGGCGGCCGGGGAGCTGTTTTTT. The encoded protein is CASSESQGAAGELFF.

This clone was detected only a few times. This chain connects TRBV10-3 to TRBJ2-4, with 10 nucleotides matching TRBD1. The V gene's germline CDR1 is ENHRY and CDR2 SYGVKD. This CDR3 is 14 amino acids long. V lost 8 bases, J lost 12 bases, and 13 bases stayed unmatched. The CDR3 spells CAISTQRQGADQYF. CDR3 DNA sequence: TGTGCCATCTCAACACAAAGACAGGGGGCTGATCAGTACTTC.

This chain links TRBV25-1 with TRBJ1-3, with D possibly TRBD1 on 5 matching bases. The length of the CDR3 is 14 residues. V lost 6 bases to trimming and J lost 8 bases, with 17 bases between them. Germline-derived CDR1 and CDR2 are MGHDK and SYGVNS. CDR3 amino acids: CASRSGTASHTIYF. DNA for the CDR3: TGTGCCAGCAGAAGTGGGACGGCCAGCCACACCATATATTTT.

CDR3 nucleotides: TGTGCCAGCAGTTACTCGGAGTTGACGGGGGGAGGACCCCTCCACTTT. It codes for CASSYSELTGGGPLHF. The chain employs TRBV6-5 and TRBJ1-6; a weak D match, TRBD1 (5 bases). The CDR3 loop spans 16 amino acids. Germline loops: CDR1 MNHEY, CDR2 SVGAGI. Trimming shortened V by 0 bases and J by 12 bases, and 18 bases separated the two germline ends.

This chain links TRBV27 with TRBJ2-3; D is possibly TRBD1 (6 bases). The CDR3 extends over 13 amino acids. Between the trimmed V and J ends, which lost 4 bases and 2 bases, there was a span of 7 bases. The germline CDR1 and CDR2 sequences are MNHEY and SMNVEV (reference sequence). In DNA, the CDR3 is TGTGCCAGCAGTTGGGACAACACAGATACGCAGTATTTT. Its protein is CASSWDNTDTQYF.

The rearrangement joins TRBV19 to TRBJ2-1; D gene uncertain. Germline V lookup: CDR1 LNHDA, CDR2 SQIVND (reference sequence). The CDR3 contains 13 residues. Trimming took off 3 bases at V and 8 bases at J, with 11 bases between the two ends. The CDR3 DNA follows: TGTGCCAGTAGTATTATTCCTCGCCATGAGCAGTTCTTC. This sequence encodes CASSIIPRHEQFF.

The CDR3, as DNA: TGCAGCGTTTCGCGAGCGTCCGGCGAGCAGTACTTC. Its protein is CSVSRASGEQYF. V is TRBV29-1 and J is TRBJ2-7; D unclear. Between the trimmed V and J ends, which lost 5 bases and 6 bases, there was a span of 14 bases. The CDR3 is made up of 12 amino acids. Germline V gene lookup returns CDR1 SQVTM and CDR2 ANQGSEA.